Given below is one T cell receptor (beta chain) in context. Its antigen is undetermined. At one end, the junction sequence differs from germline, possibly due to a read error. These data are taken from a study of tumor and adjacent non-tumor tissue in lung cancer. Findings and caveats of the study: In normal lung, the top 100 clones were significantly more dominant than in tumor.

Three rounds of nested PCR, following a modified ARM-PCR protocol, produced the TCRbeta library. MiXCR was run by TCRdb on the multiplex PCR reads, yielding one entry per CDR3 protein. The sample holds about 110,000 distinct CDR3 sequences; about 61% are singletons and the top ten take 15% to 20%. RNA was extracted from bulk tissue without any cell sorting. More than 3 cm separated this lung sample from the edge of the tumor. Sequencing was carried out using distant non-tumor lung tissue. The receptor's source is a man aged 55-75 years with non-small cell lung cancer.

This chain's CDR3 is CAIIGQGQDMQYF. The CDR3 DNA reads TGTGCCATCATTGGACAGGGGCAAGATATGCAGTATTTT. The chain carries TRBV10-3 and TRBJ2-3; 9 bases are shared with TRBD1. In germline, CDR1 is ENHRY, CDR2 SYGVKD. The CDR3 runs to 13 residues.